This TCR beta chain was recorded in a study of T cell responses to AZD1222 COVID-19 vaccine. Overall study findings and caveats: A rise in Spike-specific TCR breadth and depth followed two AZD1222 doses.

This clone appeared a few times. Its antigen is unknown. Germline V lookup: CDR1 SNHLY, CDR2 FYNNEI. The CDR3 is 13 residues long. Trimming pared 10 bases from V and 5 bases from J, leaving 18 bases between. Assay: immunoSEQ multiplex PCR; the TCRdb copy retains only in-frame clones and omits some. The table includes about 96,000 clones, 90% detected once. The chain couples TRBV2 to TRBJ2-7; the D call may be TRBD1 or TRBD2 (5 bases each). This sample comprised peripheral blood, obtained on day 0 of AZD1222 vaccination. The receptor was derived from an adult in good health. The CDR3: CANGDRVRNEQYF. The CDR3 nucleotides read TGTGCCAATGGGGACCGGGTCAGGAACGAGCAGTACTTC.